Listed below are T cell receptor beta chains from one sample, sequenced in a study of identical twins. TCRdb processed the 5' RACE reads anew with MiXCR; each CDR3 protein has one entry. The table includes a few hundred thousand distinct CDR3 sequences, about 8.9% detected once. These data were likewise used in another study, on yellow fever vaccine responses in identical twins.

Input material: memory (CD45RO+) T cells sorted from blood. These receptors all stem from a woman in her late teens or twenties in good health. Each CDR3 is given with its conserved first and last residue. Each record gives: D gene, clone size, V gene, J gene, CDR3 protein, CDR3 DNA. A D gene is named only where the DNA matches it firmly. Clone size is not always given. Where it is, it says once, few, many or a class for expanded clones.

TRBD1	NA	TRBV9	TRBJ2-2	CASRRDRVPGELFF	TGTGCCAGCAGGAGGGACAGGGTTCCCGGGGAGCTGTTTTTT
TRBD1	many	TRBV12-3/TRBV12-4	TRBJ1-6	CASRGQGLYNSPLHF	TGTGCCAGCAGGGGACAGGGGCTCTATAATTCACCCCTCCACTTT
TRBD2	NA	TRBV28	TRBJ2-3	CASMAGGGVGTDTQYF	TGTGCCAGCATGGCGGGAGGGGGGGTCGGCACAGATACGCAGTATTTT
NA	many	TRBV5-1	TRBJ2-3	CASSLGGTPSTDTQYF	TGCGCCAGCAGCTTGGGGGGGACACCAAGCACAGATACGCAGTATTTT
NA	NA	TRBV4-2	TRBJ2-1	CASSQEGYEQFF	TGTGCCAGCAGCCAAGAGGGGTATGAGCAGTTCTTC
NA	many	TRBV12-3/TRBV12-4	TRBJ2-3	CASSFPGDTQYF	TGTGCCAGCAGTTTCCCCGGAGATACGCAGTATTTT
NA	many	TRBV6-5	TRBJ1-1	CASSTTMRNTEAFF	TGTGCCAGCAGTACTACGATGAGGAACACTGAAGCTTTCTTT
TRBD2	NA	TRBV11-2	TRBJ2-7	CAIRPITSGSYEQYF	TGTGCCATCCGGCCCATTACTAGCGGGAGCTACGAGCAGTACTTC
TRBD1	many	TRBV11-1	TRBJ2-5	CASSLSGSAGQGKETQYF	TGTGCCAGCAGCTTATCGGGATCAGCGGGACAGGGAAAAGAGACCCAGTACTTC
NA	NA	TRBV5-1	TRBJ1-3	CASSLEPGISGNTIYF	TGCGCCAGCAGCTTGGAGCCGGGGATCTCTGGAAACACCATATATTTT
NA	few	TRBV5-5	TRBJ2-1	CASRVGKNNEQFF	TGTGCCAGCAGGGTCGGGAAAAACAATGAGCAGTTCTTC
NA	many	TRBV12-3/TRBV12-4	TRBJ1-1	CASSLGSKNTEAFF	TGTGCCAGCAGTTTGGGGAGCAAGAACACTGAAGCTTTCTTT
TRBD1	few	TRBV5-6	TRBJ1-1	CASTRDRGDMNTEAFF	TGTGCCAGCACCCGGGACAGGGGAGATATGAACACTGAAGCTTTCTTT
NA	many	TRBV5-5	TRBJ2-3	CASSFGGEGTDTQYF	TGTGCCAGCAGCTTCGGAGGGGAAGGCACAGATACGCAGTATTTT
TRBD2	NA	TRBV11-3	TRBJ2-1	CASSRDYLNEQFF	TGTGCCAGCAGCCGGGACTACCTCAATGAGCAGTTCTTC
NA	NA	TRBV11-2	TRBJ2-7	CASSLEAHEQYF	TGTGCCAGCAGCTTAGAAGCACACGAGCAGTACTTC
TRBD1	few	TRBV7-9	TRBJ2-1	CASSLAPTGFLDNEQFF	TGTGCCAGCAGCTTAGCCCCGACAGGGTTTCTTGACAATGAGCAGTTCTTC
NA	few	TRBV5-1	TRBJ2-2	CASSYGTLGTGELFF	TGCGCCAGCAGCTACGGGACATTGGGCACCGGGGAGCTGTTTTTT
NA	NA	TRBV2	TRBJ1-5	CASSEGVWGIFSNQPQHF	TGTGCCAGCAGTGAAGGTGTGTGGGGAATCTTTAGCAATCAGCCCCAGCATTTT
TRBD1	few	TRBV28	TRBJ2-1	CASSSGQDRYNEQFF	TGTGCCAGCAGCTCAGGACAGGACAGATACAATGAGCAGTTCTTC
NA	many	TRBV3-1	TRBJ1-1	CASSPQMNTEAFF	TGTGCCAGCAGCCCCCAGATGAACACTGAAGCTTTCTTT
NA	many	TRBV7-9	TRBJ2-4	CASSLRGAKNIQYF	TGTGCCAGCAGCCTTCGGGGGGCCAAAAACATTCAGTACTTC
NA	many	TRBV7-6	TRBJ2-1	CASSDVTEQFF	TGTGCCAGCAGCGACGTCACTGAGCAGTTCTTC
TRBD2	NA	TRBV28	TRBJ2-3	CASTLLAGGPQDTQYF	TGTGCCAGCACCCTACTAGCGGGGGGGCCTCAAGATACGCAGTATTTT
TRBD2	many	TRBV7-9	TRBJ2-1	CASTPWGSGRANEQFF	TGTGCCAGCACCCCTTGGGGTAGCGGGAGGGCAAATGAGCAGTTCTTC
TRBD1	many	TRBV12-3/TRBV12-4	TRBJ2-3	CASSGGTGSDTQYF	TGTGCCAGCAGTGGGGGGACAGGGTCAGATACGCAGTATTTT
NA	many	TRBV27	TRBJ1-2	CASSRNIPGLRTYGYTF	TGTGCCAGCAGTCGAAACATTCCGGGACTTCGAACCTATGGCTACACCTTC
NA	many	TRBV12-3/TRBV12-4	TRBJ1-1	CASSLVLNTEAFF	TGTGCCAGCAGTTTGGTGTTGAACACTGAAGCTTTCTTT
NA	many	TRBV5-1	TRBJ1-3	CASSPGILGGAGNTIYF	TGCGCCAGCAGCCCTGGAATTTTGGGGGGCGCTGGAAACACCATATATTTT
NA	NA	TRBV6-1	TRBJ1-6	CASSEGPTNSPLHF	TGTGCCAGCAGTGAAGGGCCCACCAATTCACCCCTCCACTTT
NA	few	TRBV5-1	TRBJ2-1	CASSLPDSPQQFF	TGCGCCAGCAGCTTGCCGGACAGTCCCCAACAGTTCTTC
NA	few	TRBV4-1	TRBJ2-1	CASSPPEGVYSYNEQFF	TGCGCCAGCAGCCCCCCTGAAGGTGTATACTCCTACAATGAGCAGTTCTTC
NA	NA	TRBV6-5	TRBJ1-1	CASSYSLSPRAEMNTEAFF	TGTGCCAGCAGTTACTCATTATCACCGCGGGCGGAGATGAACACTGAAGCTTTCTTT